Listed below are T cell receptor beta chains from one sample, sequenced in a study of blood T cell repertoires in COVID-19. This table comes from immunoSEQ multiplex PCR, and its TCRdb copy is limited to in-frame clones, with some not included. The sample lists 80,000 to 130,000 clones; roughly nine tenths were seen once. Sequences were obtained from peripheral blood. Receptors originate from a man aged 55 to 69 with acute or convalescent COVID-19. Each CDR3 is given with its conserved first and last residue. D genes are given only for firm matches. Rows give clone size only sometimes, using once, few, many, or a class for an expanded clone.

v_gene	j_gene	d_gene	abundance	CDR3aa	CDR3nt
TRBV6-5	TRBJ1-4	TRBD1	-	CASSIDRGTNEKLFF	TGTGCCAGCAGTATCGACAGGGGAACTAATGAAAAACTGTTTTTT
TRBV7-8	TRBJ1-2	-	-	CASSLGLGLTNYGYTF	TGTGCCAGCAGCTTAGGTTTGGGACTGACAAACTATGGCTACACCTTC
TRBV3-1/TRBV3-2	TRBJ1-3	-	-	CASSQEAAGNTIYF	TGTGCCAGCAGCCAAGAGGCGGCTGGAAACACCATATATTTT
TRBV5-1	TRBJ2-2	TRBD2	-	CASSPGGENTGELFF	TGCGCCAGCAGCCCTGGGGGGGAAAACACCGGGGAGCTGTTTTTT
TRBV6-5	TRBJ1-4	-	-	CASSSRGLGEKLFF	TGTGCCAGCAGTTCCCGAGGGCTCGGTGAAAAACTGTTTTTT
TRBV29-1	TRBJ1-4	TRBD1	-	CSVARGESEKLFF	TGCAGCGTAGCCAGGGGGGAGAGTGAAAAACTGTTTTTT
TRBV4-1	TRBJ1-2	TRBD1	-	CASTQFGTALNYGYTF	TGCGCCAGCACCCAGTTCGGGACAGCCCTAAACTATGGCTACACCTTC
TRBV19	TRBJ1-5	-	few	CASSRIQGQASNQPQHF	TGTGCCAGTAGTCGCATCCAGGGGCAGGCAAGCAATCAGCCCCAGCATTTT
TRBV3-1/TRBV3-2	TRBJ1-2	TRBD1	-	CASSPLTGGNYGYTF	TGTGCCAGCAGCCCCCTGACAGGGGGCAACTATGGCTACACCTTC
TRBV3-1/TRBV3-2	TRBJ1-1	-	-	CASSQERGTEAFF	TGTGCCAGCAGCCAAGAAAGGGGCACTGAAGCTTTCTTT
TRBV28	TRBJ2-5	TRBD1	-	CASSSGDRGKGKRDQYF	TGTGCCAGCAGTTCGGGGGACAGGGGGAAGGGTAAGAGGGACCAGTACTTC
TRBV2	TRBJ2-5	-	-	CAGSDGTGPLAETTQYF	TGTGCCGGCAGCGATGGAACAGGACCATTGGCGGAAACCACCCAGTACTTC
TRBV30	TRBJ2-2	-	-	CAWNPVLAGELFF	TGTGCCTGGAATCCGGTTTTGGCCGGGGAGCTGTTTTTT
TRBV5-1	TRBJ1-2	-	-	CASRSTGTSYGYTF	TGCGCCAGCAGGTCGACAGGTACTAGCTATGGCTACACCTTC
TRBV28	TRBJ2-1	-	-	CASSQGGRSNEQFF	TGTGCCAGCAGTCAGGGAGGTCGGTCTAATGAGCAGTTCTTC
TRBV5-1	TRBJ2-1	TRBD1	-	CASSLVGQGLWDEQFF	TGCGCCAGCAGCTTGGTGGGACAGGGGTTGTGGGATGAGCAGTTCTTC
TRBV6-5	TRBJ2-7	TRBD1	-	CASSYLGQHAYEQYF	TGTGCCAGCAGTTACTTGGGACAGCACGCCTACGAGCAGTACTTC
TRBV4-1	TRBJ1-4	-	-	CASSHIWVRRRGEKLFF	TGCGCCAGCAGCCATATCTGGGTCCGTCGAAGGGGTGAAAAACTGTTTTTT
TRBV30	TRBJ1-3	-	-	CAWSVGRSSGNTIYF	TGTGCCTGGAGTGTGGGCAGAAGCTCTGGAAACACCATATATTTT
TRBV18	TRBJ2-1	TRBD2	-	CASSGGLRESGNEQFF	TGTGCCAGCTCCGGGGGGTTGCGGGAGAGCGGCAATGAGCAGTTCTTC
TRBV6-1	TRBJ1-3	TRBD1	-	CASSELDRLNGNTIYF	TGTGCCAGCAGTGAATTGGACAGGCTAAATGGAAACACCATATATTTT
TRBV2	TRBJ1-6	TRBD1	-	CASSEIRDRGFPLHF	TGTGCCAGCAGTGAAATTCGGGACAGGGGGTTCCCCCTCCACTTT
TRBV3-1/TRBV3-2	TRBJ1-2	TRBD1	few	CASSLRQGATYGYTF	TGTGCCAGCAGCCTGAGACAGGGGGCGACCTATGGCTACACCTTC
TRBV29-1	TRBJ2-1	-	-	CSVEIPQGFDNEQFF	TGCAGCGTTGAAATACCCCAGGGGTTTGACAATGAGCAGTTCTTC
TRBV14	TRBJ2-5	TRBD1	-	CASSQVGTGVSETQYF	TGTGCCAGCAGCCAGGTCGGGACAGGGGTGTCAGAGACCCAGTACTTC
TRBV15	TRBJ2-1	TRBD2	-	CATSTSGFHNEQFF	TGTGCCACAAGCACTAGCGGGTTCCACAATGAGCAGTTCTTC
TRBV11-2	TRBJ2-6	-	-	CASSLDAGIGANVLTF	TGTGCCAGCAGCTTAGATGCCGGGATCGGGGCCAACGTCCTGACTTTC
TRBV5-4	TRBJ1-1	TRBD1	-	CASSLDRGYGEAFF	TGTGCCAGCAGCTTGGACAGGGGGTACGGTGAAGCTTTCTTT
TRBV5-4	TRBJ2-5	TRBD2	-	CASTRAGVRETQYF	TGTGCCAGCACCCGAGCGGGAGTGAGAGAGACCCAGTACTTC
TRBV11-1	TRBJ2-7	-	-	CASSLGAIPSYEQYF	TGTGCCAGCAGCTTAGGAGCGATACCCTCCTACGAGCAGTACTTC
TRBV30	TRBJ1-1	-	-	CAWSYPHTEAFF	TGTGCCTGGAGTTATCCTCACACTGAAGCTTTCTTT
TRBV15	TRBJ1-1	-	-	CATSRGGTGAAEAFF	TGTGCCACCAGCAGGGGGGGGACCGGGGCCGCTGAAGCTTTCTTT
TRBV19	TRBJ1-5	-	-	CASSIVYQPQHF	TGTGCCAGTAGTATCGTGTATCAGCCCCAGCATTTT
TRBV28	TRBJ1-2	-	-	CASSSGLRVHGYTF	TGTGCCAGCAGTTCCGGGCTCAGGGTACATGGCTACACCTTC
TRBV7-2	TRBJ2-7	-	-	CASSSRATTGEQYF	TGTGCCAGCAGCTCTAGGGCCACTACAGGCGAGCAGTACTTC
TRBV11-2	TRBJ2-1	TRBD2	-	CASSLFRTSGRAYNEQFF	TGTGCCAGCAGCTTATTTCGGACTAGCGGGAGGGCGTACAATGAGCAGTTCTTC
TRBV19	TRBJ1-5	-	-	CASSIALTGSYQPQHF	TGTGCCAGTAGTATAGCCCTCACAGGGAGCTATCAGCCCCAGCATTTT
TRBV6-5	TRBJ1-5	TRBD1	-	CASSRDRRNQPQHF	TGTGCCAGCAGTCGGGACAGGCGGAATCAGCCCCAGCATTTT
TRBV19	TRBJ1-1	-	-	CASSILGGRSEAFF	TGTGCCAGTAGTATTTTGGGGGGGAGGTCTGAAGCTTTCTTT
TRBV2	TRBJ2-5	-	-	CASSQSLRETQYF	TGTGCCAGCAGCCAGTCACTGCGGGAGACCCAGTACTTC
TRBV3-1/TRBV3-2	TRBJ2-7	-	-	CASSPNRYSYEQYF	TGTGCCAGCAGCCCCAACAGGTACTCCTACGAGCAGTACTTC